One TCR beta chain is described in this entry. Its matching antigen is unknown. The CDR3 has 15 amino acids. The germline CDR1 and CDR2 sequences are SGHTA and FQGNSA. V was trimmed by 1 base and J by 5 bases, leaving 11 bases between them. Sequencing used immunoSEQ multiplex PCR; TCRdb keeps in-frame clones, though not all of them. This repertoire shows some 38,000 clones, roughly 90% found once; its top ten account for roughly 15%. The sample is drawn from a study of lymphopenia after photon versus proton radiotherapy. Whole-study results and caveats: After the lymphocyte nadir, photon-treated repertoires showed oligoclonal expansion, especially of CD8+ Temra cells. Relative stability marked proton patients; photon patients lost diversity and naive cells.

This TCR derives from a man aged 55 to 70 with cholangiocarcinoma. Source: peripheral blood, taken from a patient treated with photon-based radiotherapy. This chain links TRBV7-2 with TRBJ2-2; weak D call: TRBD1 (7 bases). The CDR3, as DNA: TGTGCCAGCAGCTTAGGGAGGGGGCTGACCGGGGAGCTGTTTTTT. Its protein product is CASSLGRGLTGELFF.